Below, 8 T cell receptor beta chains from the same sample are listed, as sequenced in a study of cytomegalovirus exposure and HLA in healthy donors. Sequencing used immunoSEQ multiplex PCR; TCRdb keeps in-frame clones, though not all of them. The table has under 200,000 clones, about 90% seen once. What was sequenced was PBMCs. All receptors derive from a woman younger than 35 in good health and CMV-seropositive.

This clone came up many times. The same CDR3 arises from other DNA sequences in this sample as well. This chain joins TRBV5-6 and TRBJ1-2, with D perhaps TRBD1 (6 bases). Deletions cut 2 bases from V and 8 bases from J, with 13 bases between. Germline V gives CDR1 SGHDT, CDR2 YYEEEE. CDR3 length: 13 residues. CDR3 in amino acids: CASSLQGAGGYTF. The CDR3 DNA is TGTGCCAGCAGCTTACAGGGTGCGGGCGGCTACACCTTC.

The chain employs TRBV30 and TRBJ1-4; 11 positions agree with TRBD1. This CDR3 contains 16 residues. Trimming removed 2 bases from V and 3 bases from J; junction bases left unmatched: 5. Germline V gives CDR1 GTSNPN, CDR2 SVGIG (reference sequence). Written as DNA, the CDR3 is TGTGCCTGGAGTAGGGACAGGGGGGAGGCTAATGAAAAACTGTTTTTT. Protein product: CAWSRDRGEANEKLFF.

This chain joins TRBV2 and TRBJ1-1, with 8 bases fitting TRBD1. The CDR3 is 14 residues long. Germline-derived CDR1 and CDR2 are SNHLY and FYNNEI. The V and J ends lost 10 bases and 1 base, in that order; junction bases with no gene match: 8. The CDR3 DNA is TGTGCCATAGATCGGACAGGGTCGAACACTGAAGCTTTCTTT. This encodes CAIDRTGSNTEAFF.

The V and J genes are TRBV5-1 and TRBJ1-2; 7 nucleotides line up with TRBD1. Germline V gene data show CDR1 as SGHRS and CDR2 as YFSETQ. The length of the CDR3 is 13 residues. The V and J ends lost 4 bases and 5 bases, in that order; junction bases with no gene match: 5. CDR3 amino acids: CASSPSGGYGYTF. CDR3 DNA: TGCGCCAGCAGCCCTTCAGGGGGATATGGCTACACCTTC.

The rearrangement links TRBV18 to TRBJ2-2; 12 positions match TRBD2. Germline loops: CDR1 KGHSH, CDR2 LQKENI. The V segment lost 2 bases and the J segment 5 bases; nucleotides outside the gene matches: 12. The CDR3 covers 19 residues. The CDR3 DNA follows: TGTGCCAGCTCACCATTACGGACTAGCGGGATGGGGACTACCGGGGAGCTGTTTTTT. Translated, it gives CASSPLRTSGMGTTGELFF.

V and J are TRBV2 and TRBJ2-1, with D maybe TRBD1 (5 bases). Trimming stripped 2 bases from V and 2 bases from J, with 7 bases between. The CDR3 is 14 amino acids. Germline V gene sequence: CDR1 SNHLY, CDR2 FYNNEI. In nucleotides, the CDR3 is TGTGCCAGCAGTGAAAGGGGTACCTACAATGAGCAGTTCTTC. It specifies CASSERGTYNEQFF.

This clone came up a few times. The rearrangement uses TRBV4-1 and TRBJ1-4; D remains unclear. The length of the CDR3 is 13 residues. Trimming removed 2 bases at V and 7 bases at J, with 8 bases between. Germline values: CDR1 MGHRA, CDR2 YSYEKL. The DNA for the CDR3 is TGCGCCAGCAGCCAACGGAGAGGTGAAAAACTGTTTTTT. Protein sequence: CASSQRRGEKLFF.

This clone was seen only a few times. CDR3 region: CAISVQAGVAEQYF. DNA for the CDR3: TGTGCCATCAGTGTCCAAGCGGGAGTGGCCGAGCAGTACTTC. This chain connects TRBV10-3 to TRBJ2-7, with 8 nucleotides matching TRBD2. Per germline, CDR1 ENHRY and CDR2 SYGVKD. Trimming took 4 bases from V and 6 from J; bases not matched to a gene: 8. The CDR3 covers 14 residues.